This entry lists 11 T cell receptor beta chains sequenced from one sample in a study of identical twins. TCRdb redid the calling of the 5' RACE reads with MiXCR, one entry per CDR3 protein. The sample has some 630,000 distinct CDR3 sequences, about 7% seen once. These records were also assigned to another study, of yellow fever vaccine responses in identical twins.

The sample consisted of PBMCs. The receptor set was obtained from a woman in her late teens or twenties in good health.

The rearrangement uses TRBV27 and TRBJ2-7, with D perhaps TRBD1 (6 bases). The CDR3 is made up of 12 amino acids. Trimming removed 8 bases at V and 3 bases at J, with 11 bases between. Germline V gives CDR1 MNHEY, CDR2 SMNVEV (reference sequence). The CDR3: CASWGPRYEQYF. The CDR3 DNA reads TGTGCCAGCTGGGGGCCTCGCTACGAGCAGTACTTC.

This clonotype was picked up a small number of times. V gene TRBV6-2 or TRBV6-3 combines with J gene TRBJ2-7; no reliable D call. The germline V gene encodes CDR1 MNHEY and CDR2 SVGEGT. This CDR3 is 12 amino acids long. The V and J ends lost 3 bases and 2 bases respectively, with 5 bases between them. The CDR3 sequence: CASSYQAYEQYF. CDR3 in DNA: TGTGCCAGCAGTTATCAGGCCTACGAGCAGTACTTC.

V usage is TRBV11-1 and J usage is TRBJ2-4, with no clear D. Trimming stripped 5 bases from V and 8 bases from J, with 13 bases between. Germline values: CDR1 SGHAT, CDR2 FQDESV (reference sequence). The CDR3 loop spans 13 amino acids. The CDR3 sequence is CASSPAGLDIQYF. CDR3 coding DNA: TGTGCCAGCAGCCCCGCCGGCCTAGACATTCAGTACTTC. The variable domain in full, with the rest retrieved from reference TRBV11-1 and TRBJ2-4, is EAEVAQSPRYKITEKSQAVAFWCDPISGHATLYWYRQILGQGPELLVQFQDESVVDDSQLPKDRFSAERLKGVDSTLKIQPAELGDSAMYLCASSPAGLDIQYFGAGTRLSVL.

This sequence joins TRBV6-2 or TRBV6-3 and TRBJ2-1; possible D gene TRBD2, 6 bases. Germline V gives CDR1 MNHEY, CDR2 SVGEGT. V lost 6 bases and J lost 6, with 15 bases in between. The CDR3 length is 14 residues. CDR3 in DNA: TGTGCCAGCAGCCTGTGGGGGGAATTCAATGAGCAGTTCTTC. It specifies CASSLWGEFNEQFF.

This rearrangement joins TRBV6-5 to TRBJ2-2, with a possible D match to TRBD1 (5 bases). Germline V gene sequence: CDR1 MNHEY, CDR2 SVGAGI. The CDR3 is 14 amino acids. Trimming took 2 bases from V and 6 from J, leaving 10 bases between them. CDR3 coding DNA: TGTGCCAGCAGTTACCTCACAGGATCCGGGGAGCTGTTTTTT. Amino acid sequence: CASSYLTGSGELFF.

This clonotype was counted a few times. The rearrangement links TRBV29-1 to TRBJ2-1; D assignment may be TRBD1 or TRBD2 (5 bases each). Trimming took off 5 bases at V and 3 bases at J, with 11 bases between the two ends. CDR3 length equals 13 residues. The germline V gene has CDR1 SQVTM and CDR2 ANQGSEA. Written as DNA, the CDR3 is TGCAGCGTTACCCGGGACGACTACAATGAGCAGTTCTTC. This sequence encodes CSVTRDDYNEQFF.

A few counts support this clonotype. The gene calls are TRBV6-1 and TRBJ2-3; 10 bases align to TRBD2. The CDR3 covers 15 residues. Germline V lookup: CDR1 MNHNS, CDR2 SASEGT. V lost 5 bases and J lost 2; bases outside the gene matches: 4. The CDR3 DNA reads as TGTGCCAGCAGTCTAGCGGGAGTATACACAGATACGCAGTATTTT. It encodes CASSLAGVYTDTQYF.

At least ten counts were recorded for this clonotype. The chain has TRBV5-1 and TRBJ2-3, with 11 bases that match TRBD2. Germline CDR1 is SGHRS and CDR2 is YFSETQ. The J segment lost 9 bases and the V segment lost 3 bases, leaving 12 bases of the junction unmatched. The CDR3 has 16 residues. In nucleotides, the CDR3 is TGCGCCAGCAGCTCGGGTAGCGGGGGGGCCATAGTCACGCAGTATTTT. Its translation is CASSSGSGGAIVTQYF.

This clonotype was counted many times. CDR3 DNA: TGTGCCAGCAGCCCTTCGGGACAGGTCGACTATGGCTACACCTTC. This sequence encodes CASSPSGQVDYGYTF. This chain uses TRBV7-2 with TRBJ1-2, with TRBD1 matching 8 bases. This CDR3 is built from 15 residues. Germline lookup yields CDR1 SGHTA and CDR2 FQGNSA. Trimming removed 5 bases from V and 3 bases from J; junction bases left unmatched: 8. The whole variable domain, remainder taken from reference TRBV7-2 and TRBJ1-2, is GAGVSQSPSNKVTEKGKDVELRCDPISGHTALYWYRQSLGQGLEFLIYFQGNSAPDKSGLPSDRFSAERTGGSVSTLTIQRTQQEDSAVYLCASSPSGQVDYGYTFGSGTRLTVV.

The chain carries TRBV7-9 and TRBJ1-1, with D unresolved. The CDR3 sequence is 17 residues long. Germline lookup yields CDR1 SEHNR and CDR2 FQNEAQ (reference sequence). Trimming left V 5 bases short and J 0 bases short, with 19 bases between. In nucleotides, the CDR3 is TGTGCCAGCAGCACTCCACTGGCGAACTCGATGAACACTGAAGCTTTCTTT. Protein product: CASSTPLANSMNTEAFF.

DNA for the CDR3: TGCGCCAGCAGCCCCGTAGTAGCGGGACAAGAGACCCAGTACTTC. Its protein is CASSPVVAGQETQYF. The chain combines TRBV5-1 with TRBJ2-5, with 8 bases identical to TRBD2. From germline, CDR1 is SGHRS and CDR2 YFSETQ. The ends lost 4 bases at V and 2 bases at J; junction bases unmatched: 7. The CDR3 consists of 15 residues.